The 5 T cell receptor beta chains in this list originate from one sample, sequenced in a study of regulatory T cells in long-lasting Graves disease. Documented time point: persistent/refractory GD, antithyroid drugs over 5 years with positive TRAb. PBMC-extracted RNA yielded the TCR library. In building TCR beta libraries, iRepertoire HTBI primers were used together with Arm-PCR of CDR3 regions. TCRdb re-derived calls from the multiplex PCR reads in MiXCR, one entry per CDR3 protein. The repertoire includes about 340,000 distinct CDR3 sequences, roughly a fifth of them detected once, and less than 30% sits in the top ten. This sample comprised peripheral blood mononuclear cells (PBMCs), obtained when the disease was refractory, from a patient treated with antithyroid drugs. The receptor set was obtained from a female donor with Graves disease.

This clonotype was detected many times. This chain's CDR3 is CASSVYRERAHETQYF. The CDR3 DNA follows: TGTGCCAGCAGCGTATACAGGGAGAGGGCCCATGAGACCCAGTACTTC. The genes are TRBV11-2 and TRBJ2-5; weak D call: TRBD1 (6 bases). There are 16 residues in the CDR3. Germline CDR1 reads SGHAT; CDR2 reads FQNNGV. V lost 5 bases and J lost 5, with 21 bases in between.

This clonotype was seen more than once but under ten times. This sequence joins TRBV7-2 and TRBJ2-4; D gene ambiguous. Trimming pared 3 bases from V and 0 bases from J, leaving 9 bases between. Germline CDR1 SGHTA, CDR2 FQGNSA. The CDR3 sequence is 15 residues long. CDR3 sequence: CASSFNTVAKNIQYF. The CDR3 region has the DNA TGTGCCAGCAGCTTCAACACAGTAGCCAAAAACATTCAGTACTTC.

This clonotype was counted ten times or more. The chain carries TRBV6-2 or TRBV6-3 and TRBJ2-2; 9 positions match TRBD2. Germline trimming cut 4 bases from V and 5 bases from J; bases unmatched to any gene: 5. Germline V gene lookup returns CDR1 MNHEY and CDR2 SVGEGT. The CDR3 has 15 residues. CDR3 sequence (DNA): TGTGCCAGCAGTTTAGCGGGAGTGAGGACCGGGGAGCTGTTTTTT. Translation gives CASSLAGVRTGELFF.

This clonotype was observed at least ten times. The J gene is TRBJ1-3, the V gene TRBV12-3 or TRBV12-4; the match to TRBD1 covers 10 bases. V shed 6 bases, J shed 2 bases, and the junction held 19 bases outside the gene matches. The CDR3 spans 20 residues. CDR3 nucleotides: TGTGCCAGCAGCCTTACCGCCCGACAGGGGGCTATCGCTACTGGAAACACCATATATTTT. It is translated as CASSLTARQGAIATGNTIYF.

This clonotype was recorded at least ten times. The CDR3, as DNA: TGCGCCAGCAGCCAAGGCCATGGACAGGCCACCCAAGAGACCCAGTACTTC. As protein: CASSQGHGQATQETQYF. The V call is TRBV4-1, the J call TRBJ2-5; 7 bases align to TRBD1. Per the germline V gene, CDR1 is MGHRA and CDR2 is YSYEKL. This CDR3 region has 17 residues. Trimming removed 1 base from V and 1 base from J; junction bases left unmatched: 9.